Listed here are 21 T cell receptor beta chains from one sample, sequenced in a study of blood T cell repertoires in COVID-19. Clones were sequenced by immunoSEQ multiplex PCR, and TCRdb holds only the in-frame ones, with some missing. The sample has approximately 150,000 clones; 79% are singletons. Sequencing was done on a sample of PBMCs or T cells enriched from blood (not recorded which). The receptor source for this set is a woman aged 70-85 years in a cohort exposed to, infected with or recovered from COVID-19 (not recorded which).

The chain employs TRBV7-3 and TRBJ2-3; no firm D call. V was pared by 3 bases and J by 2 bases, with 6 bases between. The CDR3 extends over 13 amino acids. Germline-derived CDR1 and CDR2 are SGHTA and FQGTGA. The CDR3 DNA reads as TGTGCCAGCAGCTTGCAAGCCACAGATACGCAGTATTTT. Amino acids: CASSLQATDTQYF.

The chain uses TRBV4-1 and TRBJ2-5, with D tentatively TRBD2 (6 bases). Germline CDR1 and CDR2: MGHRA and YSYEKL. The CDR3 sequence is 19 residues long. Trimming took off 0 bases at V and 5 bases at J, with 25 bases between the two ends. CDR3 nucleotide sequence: TGCGCCAGCAGCCAAGAAGAAGGGGTAGCGGAAAAGTCGATGGAGACCCAGTACTTC. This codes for CASSQEEGVAEKSMETQYF.

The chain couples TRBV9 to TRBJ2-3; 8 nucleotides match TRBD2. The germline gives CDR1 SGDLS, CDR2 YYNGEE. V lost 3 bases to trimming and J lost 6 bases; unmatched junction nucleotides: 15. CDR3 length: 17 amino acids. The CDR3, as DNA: TGTGCCAGCAGCGCACGGGGGGGGAACCCTACACAGGATACGCAGTATTTT. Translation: CASSARGGNPTQDTQYF.

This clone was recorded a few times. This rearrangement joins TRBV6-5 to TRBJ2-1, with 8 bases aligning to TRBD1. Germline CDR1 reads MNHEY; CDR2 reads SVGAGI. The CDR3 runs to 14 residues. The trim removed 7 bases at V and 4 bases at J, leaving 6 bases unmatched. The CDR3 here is CASTTGGSYNEQFF. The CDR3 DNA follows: TGTGCCAGCACAACAGGGGGGTCTTACAATGAGCAGTTCTTC.

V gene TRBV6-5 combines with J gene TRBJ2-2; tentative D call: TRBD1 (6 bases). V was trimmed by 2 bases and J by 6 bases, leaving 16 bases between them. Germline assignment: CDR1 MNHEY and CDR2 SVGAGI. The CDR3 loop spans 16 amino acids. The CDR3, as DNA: TGTGCCAGCAGTTACAGGAAAGGGGGTTTGTCCGGGGAGCTGTTTTTT. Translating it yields CASSYRKGGLSGELFF.

DNA of the CDR3: TGTGCCAGCAGCGCGAACTATGGCTACACCTTC. Its protein is CASSANYGYTF. The chain uses TRBV7-2 and TRBJ1-2, with no clear D. V lost 5 bases, J lost 2 bases, and 3 bases lay in between. Germline V gene sequence: CDR1 SGHTA, CDR2 FQGNSA. The CDR3 length is 11 residues.

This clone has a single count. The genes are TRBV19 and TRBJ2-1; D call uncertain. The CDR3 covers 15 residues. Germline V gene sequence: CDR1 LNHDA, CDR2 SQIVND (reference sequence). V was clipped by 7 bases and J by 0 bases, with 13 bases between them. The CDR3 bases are TGTGCCAGTACTTCCGAGACATTCTCCTACAATGAGCAGTTCTTC. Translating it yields CASTSETFSYNEQFF.

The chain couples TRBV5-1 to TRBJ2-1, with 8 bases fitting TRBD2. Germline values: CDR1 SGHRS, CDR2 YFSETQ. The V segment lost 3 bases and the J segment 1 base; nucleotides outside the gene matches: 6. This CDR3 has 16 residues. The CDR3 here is CASSSTTSASYNEQFF. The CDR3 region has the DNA TGCGCCAGCAGCTCGACGACTAGCGCGTCCTACAATGAGCAGTTCTTC. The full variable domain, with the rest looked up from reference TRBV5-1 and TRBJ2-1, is KAGVTQTPRYLIKTRGQQVTLSCSPISGHRSVSWYQQTPGQGLQFLFEYFSETQRNKGNFPGRFSGRQFSNSRSEMNVSTLELGDSALYLCASSSTTSASYNEQFFGPGTRLTVL.

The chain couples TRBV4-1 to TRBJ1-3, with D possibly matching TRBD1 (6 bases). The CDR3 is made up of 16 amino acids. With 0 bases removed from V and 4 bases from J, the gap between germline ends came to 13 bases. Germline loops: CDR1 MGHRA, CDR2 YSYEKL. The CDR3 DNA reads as TGCGCCAGCAGCCAAGAGGGAGTGGGGGCCGGAAACACCATATATTTT. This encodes CASSQEGVGAGNTIYF.

CDR3 bases: TGTGCCAGCAGCTTAGGCGCAGGGTTAGCCAAAAACATTCAGTACTTC. Its protein product is CASSLGAGLAKNIQYF. This chain connects TRBV7-9 to TRBJ2-4, with D maybe TRBD1 (5 bases). V was cut by 1 base and J by 0 bases, with 10 bases left in between. This CDR3 is 16 amino acids long. Germline CDR1 and CDR2: SEHNR and FQNEAQ (reference sequence).

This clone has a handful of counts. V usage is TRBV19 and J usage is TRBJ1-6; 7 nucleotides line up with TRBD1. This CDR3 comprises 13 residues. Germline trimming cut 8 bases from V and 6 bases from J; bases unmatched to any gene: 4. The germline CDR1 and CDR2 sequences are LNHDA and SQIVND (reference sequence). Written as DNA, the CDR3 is TGTGCCAGTGCTCAGGGGGGTAATTCACCCCTCCACTTT. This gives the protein CASAQGGNSPLHF. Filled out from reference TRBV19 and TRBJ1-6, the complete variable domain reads DGGITQSPKYLFRKEGQNVTLSCEQNLNHDAMYWYRQDPGQGLRLIYYSQIVNDFQKGDIAEGYSVSREKKESFPLTVTSAQKNPTAFYLCASAQGGNSPLHFGNGTRLTVT.

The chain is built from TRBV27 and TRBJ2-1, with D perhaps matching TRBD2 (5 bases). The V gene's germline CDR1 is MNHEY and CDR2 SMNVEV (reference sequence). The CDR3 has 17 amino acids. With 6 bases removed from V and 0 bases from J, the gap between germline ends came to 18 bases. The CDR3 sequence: CASRLLGLESSYNEQFF. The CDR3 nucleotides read TGTGCCAGCAGACTGCTCGGACTTGAAAGCTCCTACAATGAGCAGTTCTTC.

The CDR3 nucleotides read TGTGCCAGCAGGCAAGGGAGTGATGGCTACACCTTC. It encodes CASRQGSDGYTF. The gene calls are TRBV27 and TRBJ1-2; D unresolved. Germline V gene lookup returns CDR1 MNHEY and CDR2 SMNVEV (reference sequence). Trimming pared 6 bases from V and 6 bases from J, leaving 11 bases between. The CDR3 runs 12 residues.

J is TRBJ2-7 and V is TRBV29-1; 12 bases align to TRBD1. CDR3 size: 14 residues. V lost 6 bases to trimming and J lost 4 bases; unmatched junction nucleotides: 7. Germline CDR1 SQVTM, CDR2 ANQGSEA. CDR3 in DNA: TGCAGCGTAACCGGGACAGGGGGCTCTTACGAGCAGTACTTC. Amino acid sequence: CSVTGTGGSYEQYF.

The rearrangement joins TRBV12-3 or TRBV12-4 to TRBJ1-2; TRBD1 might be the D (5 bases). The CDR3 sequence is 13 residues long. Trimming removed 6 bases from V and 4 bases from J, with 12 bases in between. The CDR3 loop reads CASRLTGGYGYTF. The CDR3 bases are TGTGCCAGCAGACTTACAGGTGGCTATGGCTACACCTTC.

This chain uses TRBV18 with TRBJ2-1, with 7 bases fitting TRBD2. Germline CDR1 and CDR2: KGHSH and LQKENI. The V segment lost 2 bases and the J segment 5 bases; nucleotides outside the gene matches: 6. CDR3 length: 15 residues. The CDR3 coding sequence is TGTGCCAGCTCACCATGGGGGAGGGCCGACAATGAGCAGTTCTTC. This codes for CASSPWGRADNEQFF.

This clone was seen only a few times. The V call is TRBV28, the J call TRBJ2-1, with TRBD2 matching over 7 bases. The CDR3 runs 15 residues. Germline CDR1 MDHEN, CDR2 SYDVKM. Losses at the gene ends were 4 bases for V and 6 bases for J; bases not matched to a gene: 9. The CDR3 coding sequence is TGTGCCAGCAGTTGGGGAAGACTAGCCCCCAATGAGCAGTTCTTC. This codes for CASSWGRLAPNEQFF.

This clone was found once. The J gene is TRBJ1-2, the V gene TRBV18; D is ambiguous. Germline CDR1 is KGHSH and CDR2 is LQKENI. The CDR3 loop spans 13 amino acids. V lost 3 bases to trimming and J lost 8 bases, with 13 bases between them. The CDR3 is CASSPDLAGGYTF. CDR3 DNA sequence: TGTGCCAGCTCACCCGATCTTGCGGGAGGCTACACCTTC.

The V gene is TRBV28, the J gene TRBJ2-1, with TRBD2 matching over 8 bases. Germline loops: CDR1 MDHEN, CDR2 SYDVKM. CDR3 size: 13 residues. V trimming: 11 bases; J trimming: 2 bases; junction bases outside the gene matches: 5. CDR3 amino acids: CAWCGRTYNEQFF. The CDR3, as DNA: TGTGCCTGGTGCGGGAGGACCTACAATGAGCAGTTCTTC. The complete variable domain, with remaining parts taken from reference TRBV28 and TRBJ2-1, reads DVKVTQSSRYLVKRTGEKVFLECVQDMDHENMFWYRQDPGLGLRLIYFSYDVKMKEKGDIPEGYSVSREKKERFSLILESASTNQTSMYLCAWCGRTYNEQFFGPGTRLTVL.

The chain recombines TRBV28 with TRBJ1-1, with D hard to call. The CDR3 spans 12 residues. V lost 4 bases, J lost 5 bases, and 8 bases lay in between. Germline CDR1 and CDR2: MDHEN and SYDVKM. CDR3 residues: CASSSYWTEAFF. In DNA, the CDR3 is TGTGCCAGCAGTTCCTATTGGACTGAAGCTTTCTTT.

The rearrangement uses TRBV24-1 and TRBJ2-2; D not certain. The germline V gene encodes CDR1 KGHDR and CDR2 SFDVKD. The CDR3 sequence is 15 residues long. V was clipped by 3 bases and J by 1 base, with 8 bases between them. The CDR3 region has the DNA TGTGCCACCAGTGATCCGAAGCGGAACACCGGGGAGCTGTTTTTT. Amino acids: CATSDPKRNTGELFF.